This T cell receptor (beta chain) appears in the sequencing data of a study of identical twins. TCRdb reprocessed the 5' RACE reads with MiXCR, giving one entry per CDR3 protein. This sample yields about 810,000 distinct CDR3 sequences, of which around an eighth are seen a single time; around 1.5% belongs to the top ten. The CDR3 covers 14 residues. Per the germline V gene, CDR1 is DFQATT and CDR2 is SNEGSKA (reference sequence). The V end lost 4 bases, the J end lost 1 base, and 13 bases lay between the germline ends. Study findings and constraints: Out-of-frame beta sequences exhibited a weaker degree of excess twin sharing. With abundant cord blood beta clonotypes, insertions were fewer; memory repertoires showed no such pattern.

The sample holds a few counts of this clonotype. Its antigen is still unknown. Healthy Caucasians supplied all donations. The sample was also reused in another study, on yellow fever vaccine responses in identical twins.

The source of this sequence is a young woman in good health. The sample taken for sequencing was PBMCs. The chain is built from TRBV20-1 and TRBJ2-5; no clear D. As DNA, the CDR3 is TGCAGTGCTATGAAGGGCTACTCCCAAGAGACCCAGTACTTC. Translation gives CSAMKGYSQETQYF.